This T cell receptor (beta chain) appears in the sequencing data of a study of graft-versus-host responses after intestinal transplantation. Study-wide context: Multivisceral, liver-intestinal, or isolated intestinal grafts went to recipients. Tacrolimus and steroids were given for about 3 years to all recipients after anti-thymocyte globulin induction.

Concerning this clone itself: The antigen is unknown.

The method was immunoSEQ multiplex PCR; TCRdb's version includes in-frame clones alone and lacks a portion of them. The profile shows over 45,000 clones, 89% of them singletons. This CDR3 comprises 13 residues. V shed 6 bases and J 3 bases; nucleotides not matched to a gene: 4. Germline V gene lookup returns CDR1 MDHEN and CDR2 SYDVKM. The study's findings and limits: In recipient marrow, GvH clones were found, and some appeared first in ileum or blood. Peak GvH clone levels in circulation were associated with early post-transplant HvG declines.

The rearrangement joins TRBV28 to TRBJ2-7; 8 bases line up with TRBD1. The sequence derives from a human donor who was the organ donor for an intestinal transplant. Source: unstimulated CD4+ T cells sorted from spleen or lymph node cells, taken before transplant. This CDR3 reads CASRNRGFYEQYF. Written as DNA, the CDR3 is TGTGCCAGCAGAAACAGGGGGTTCTACGAGCAGTACTTC.